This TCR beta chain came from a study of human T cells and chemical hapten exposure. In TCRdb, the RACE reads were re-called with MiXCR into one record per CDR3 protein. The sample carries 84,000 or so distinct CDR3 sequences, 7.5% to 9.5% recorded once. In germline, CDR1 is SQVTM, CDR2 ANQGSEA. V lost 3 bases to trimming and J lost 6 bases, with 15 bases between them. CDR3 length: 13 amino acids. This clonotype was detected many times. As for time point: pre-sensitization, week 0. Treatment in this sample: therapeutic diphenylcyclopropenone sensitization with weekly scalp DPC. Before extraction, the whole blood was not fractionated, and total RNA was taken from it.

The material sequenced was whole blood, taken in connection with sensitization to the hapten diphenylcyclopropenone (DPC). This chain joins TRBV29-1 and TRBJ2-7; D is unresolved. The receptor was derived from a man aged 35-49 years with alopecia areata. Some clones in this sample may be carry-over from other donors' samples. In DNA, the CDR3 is TGCAGCGTTGAGGCAGGTGTTGTGGGCGAGCAGTACTTC. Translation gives CSVEAGVVGEQYF.